This T cell receptor beta chain appears in the sequencing data of a study of blood T cell repertoires in COVID-19. Study processing details: Nucleated cell counts were estimated from reference gene primer amplification. Measured with immunoSEQ multiplex PCR; TCRdb has only the in-frame clones, and not every one. V and J calls and clone size come straight from that table; D and trimming were deduced from the DNA. The table includes 250,000 to 350,000 clones, 75% to 90% detected once. The sequence was collected from a woman aged 55-69 years with acute or convalescent COVID-19. The sequenced material came from peripheral blood.

Written as DNA, the CDR3 is TGCGCCAGCAGCCAAGAGAGGACAGGGACCGATACGCAGTATTTT. Translating gives CASSQERTGTDTQYF. The chain couples TRBV4-3 to TRBJ2-3, with TRBD1 matching 8 bases. Germline CDR1 reads LGHNA; CDR2 reads YSLEER. The CDR3 consists of 15 residues. V trimming: 0 bases; J trimming: 6 bases; junction bases outside the gene matches: 5.